The rows below give T cell receptor beta chains drawn from one sample of a study of response to subunit inactivated influenza vaccine. TCRdb used MiXCR to reprocess the RT-PCR reads, holding one entry per CDR3 protein. The sample includes under 800,000 distinct CDR3 sequences, 14% of them seen just once. This material consisted of PBMCs from blood, taken approximately 15 days before vaccination. Source of these receptors: a man aged 45-65 years who received an inactivated influenza vaccine. The CDR3 runs from the conserved cysteine through the conserved F or W.

V,CDR3
TRBV6-2/TRBV6-3,CASSYIRSEQFF
TRBV7-2,CASSAGARIDTQYF
TRBV5-6,CASSLVIRTDTQYF
TRBV7-9,CASRSLARSTDTQYF
TRBV5-1,CASSRDLNEKLFF
TRBV25-1,CASSGRQGKTSDTQYF
TRBV28,CASSFLAHNEQFF
TRBV5-5,CASSAGPSNYGYTF
TRBV28,CASRTRILGNTEAFF
TRBV29-1,CSVGDRGGVTEAFF
TRBV11-1,CASSFSLNTGELFF
TRBV28,CASSPKPYEQYF
TRBV7-2,CASSEGPTLYEQYF
TRBV6-1,CASSAGTGSTDTQYF
TRBV9,CASSVVRRHTLNYEQYF
TRBV7-9,CASSPYGTVQETQYF
TRBV11-3,CASSLAAGARGTDTQYF
TRBV18,CASSPRGLTNTGELFF
TRBV15,CATSKGQGPTYNEQFF
TRBV5-1,CASRDGTAEKLFF
TRBV20-1,CSGDRGSEQHF
TRBV3-1,CASSQDGRSTDTQYF
TRBV7-2,CASSLVGPVDEKLFF
TRBV7-8,CASSLRAHSSYEQYF
TRBV25-1,CASSEYKNSPLHF
TRBV5-5,CASSNHGGGSYNEQFF
TRBV29-1,CSVKKGETQYF
TRBV7-9,CASSLAFDRLRSPLHF
TRBV7-2,CASSLAVQAHNSPLHF
TRBV9,CASSAGSYNEQFF
TRBV12-5,CASAPDTPGMPQHF
TRBV7-8,CASRFGSGFPSTDTQYF
TRBV16,CASSRTPTGAGNEQFF
TRBV20-1,CSARVAGGRITDTQYF
TRBV11-2,CASSLDSAGYEQYF
TRBV20-1,CSAKRADNLLSFF
TRBV20-1,CSADETGGNYEQYF
TRBV5-1,CASSPPGSVTDTQYF
TRBV7-9,CASSTKGISSYNEQFF
TRBV6-2/TRBV6-3,CASSFTGSANYGYTF
TRBV5-1,CASSLSTGGDNEQFF
TRBV6-1,CATGGGAGTYNEQFF
TRBV9,CASSTQGVGEAFF
TRBV12-3/TRBV12-4,CASSSSGNAGEQFF
TRBV20-1,CSARDPKMASYEQYF
TRBV9,CASRLAGNTGELFF
TRBV6-1,CASRRTGTAGANVLTF
TRBV7-2,CASSPWASGGYEQYF
TRBV18,CASSPAGGSGELFF
TRBV7-3,CASSLTGQPLQETQYF
TRBV7-2,CASSQNRGRTEAFF
TRBV12-3/TRBV12-4,CASSPNRGQRETEAFF
TRBV6-1,CASSRGLAGAADTQYF
TRBV9,CASSTRQDTEAFF
TRBV4-2,CASSQDDRAYEQYF